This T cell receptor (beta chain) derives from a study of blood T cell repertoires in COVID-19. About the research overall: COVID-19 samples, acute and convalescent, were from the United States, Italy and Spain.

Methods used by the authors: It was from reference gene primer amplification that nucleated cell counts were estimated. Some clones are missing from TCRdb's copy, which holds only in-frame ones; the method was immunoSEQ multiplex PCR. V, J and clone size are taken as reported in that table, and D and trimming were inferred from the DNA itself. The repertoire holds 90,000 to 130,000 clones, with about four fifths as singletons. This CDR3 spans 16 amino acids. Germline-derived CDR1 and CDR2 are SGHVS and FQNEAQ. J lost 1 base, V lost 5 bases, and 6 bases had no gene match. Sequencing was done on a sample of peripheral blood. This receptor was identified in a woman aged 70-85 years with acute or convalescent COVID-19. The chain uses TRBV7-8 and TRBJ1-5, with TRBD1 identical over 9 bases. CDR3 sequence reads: CASSPQGARSNQPQHF. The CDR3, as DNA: TGTGCCAGCAGCCCACAGGGGGCTAGGAGCAATCAGCCCCAGCATTTT.